This T cell receptor beta chain is from a study of regulatory T cells in long-lasting Graves disease. Documented time point: newly diagnosed GD, antithyroid drugs for less than 3 months. Extracted PBMC RNA gave rise to the TCR library. The CDR3 covers 14 residues. The germline gives CDR1 SGHTA, CDR2 FQGTGA. V dropped 2 bases and J dropped 7 bases, with 11 bases sitting between them. Combining iRepertoire HTBI primers with Arm-PCR of CDR3 regions, the authors built TCR beta libraries. TCRdb passed the multiplex PCR reads through MiXCR, listing each CDR3 protein once. The sample records 450,000 to 600,000 distinct CDR3 sequences, about 17% being singletons. These same data were also listed under a study on T cells in Graves' hyperthyroidism and ophthalmopathy.

The gene calls are TRBV7-3 and TRBJ2-2, with D possibly called TRBD1 or TRBD2 (6 bases each). The material sequenced was peripheral blood mononuclear cells (PBMCs), taken at new diagnosis, from a patient treated with antithyroid drugs. The receptor comes from a man aged 35-49 years with Graves disease. The CDR3 DNA is TGTGCCAGCAGCTTATGGGGGGCCGGCGGGGAGCTGTTTTTT. Encoded protein: CASSLWGAGGELFF. Looking up the rest from reference TRBV7-3 and TRBJ2-2 gives the full variable domain: GAGVSQTPSNKVTEKGKYVELRCDPISGHTALYWYRQSLGQGPEFLIYFQGTGAADDSGLPNDRFFAVRPEGSVSTLKIQRTERGDSAVYLCASSLWGAGGELFFGEGSRLTVL.